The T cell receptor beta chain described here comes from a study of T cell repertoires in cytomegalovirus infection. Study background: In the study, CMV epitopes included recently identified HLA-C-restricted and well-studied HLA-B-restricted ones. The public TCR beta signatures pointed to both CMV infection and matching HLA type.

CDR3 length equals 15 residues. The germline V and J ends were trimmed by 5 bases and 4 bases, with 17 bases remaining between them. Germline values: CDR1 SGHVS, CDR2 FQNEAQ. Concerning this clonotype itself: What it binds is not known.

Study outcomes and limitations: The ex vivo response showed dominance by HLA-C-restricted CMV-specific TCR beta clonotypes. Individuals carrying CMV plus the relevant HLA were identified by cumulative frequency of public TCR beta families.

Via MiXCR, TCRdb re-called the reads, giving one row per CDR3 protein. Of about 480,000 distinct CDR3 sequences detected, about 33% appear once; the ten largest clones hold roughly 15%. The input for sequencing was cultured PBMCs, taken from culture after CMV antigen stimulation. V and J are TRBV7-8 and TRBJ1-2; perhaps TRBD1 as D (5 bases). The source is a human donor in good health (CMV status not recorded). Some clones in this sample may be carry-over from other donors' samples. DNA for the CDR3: TGTGCCAGCAGCCCGCGGCGGGGCCTTGCCTATGGCTACACCTTC. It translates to CASSPRRGLAYGYTF.